The 12 T cell receptor beta chains in this list originate from one sample, sequenced in a study of OX40 agonist ivuxolimab in advanced cancers. The assay was immunoSEQ multiplex PCR, and TCRdb's table has in-frame clones only and misses some. The repertoire includes roughly 110,000 clones, approximately 90% of them detected once, and about 1.2% sits in the top ten. The starting material was CD4+ or CD8+ T cells sorted from blood, obtained in a trial of the OX40 agonist ivuxolimab. These receptors came from an adult with an advanced solid tumor such as melanoma, head and neck, liver or kidney cancer.

This rearrangement joins TRBV6-5 to TRBJ1-4; D gene unclear. The V gene's germline CDR1 is MNHEY and CDR2 SVGAGI. This CDR3 has 12 amino acids. Trimming took 5 bases from V and 17 from J, leaving 18 bases between them. The chain's CDR3 is CASSILNRVCFF. CDR3 DNA sequence: TGTGCCAGCAGTATCTTAAATAGGGTGTGTTTTTTT.

The chain is built from TRBV27 and TRBJ1-1; D unclear. Per the germline V gene, CDR1 is MNHEY and CDR2 is SMNVEV (reference sequence). The CDR3 loop spans 13 amino acids. The V gene lost 5 bases and the J gene lost 1 base, with 8 bases spanning the gap. DNA of the CDR3: TGTGCCAGCAGTACTAGAGAGAACACTGAAGCTTTCTTT. Protein: CASSTRENTEAFF.

This chain links TRBV28 with TRBJ1-2; tentative D call: TRBD1 (6 bases). Trimming took 5 bases from V and 7 from J, leaving 8 bases between them. Germline-derived CDR1 and CDR2 are MDHEN and SYDVKM. The CDR3 runs to 11 residues. The CDR3 DNA reads as TGTGCCAGCAGTACAGGGTTTGGCTACACCTTC. As protein: CASSTGFGYTF.

V gene TRBV19 combines with J gene TRBJ2-7; no definite D call. Germline CDR1 is LNHDA and CDR2 is SQIVND (reference sequence). The V and J ends lost 9 bases and 7 bases respectively, with 22 bases between them. The CDR3 runs 14 residues. CDR3 residues: CASPRVRAGLEQYF. The CDR3 nucleotides are TGTGCCAGCCCCCGTGTACGAGCTGGGTTGGAGCAGTACTTC.

For this clone: The same CDR3 can be traced to other DNA sequences in this sample. V is TRBV20-1 and J is TRBJ1-3; D gene uncertain. The V gene lost 6 bases and the J gene lost 1 base, with 4 bases spanning the gap. Germline CDR1 reads DFQATT; CDR2 reads SNEGSKA (reference sequence). The CDR3 runs to 11 residues. The CDR3 reads CSASSGNTIYF. In nucleotides, the CDR3 is TGCAGTGCATCGTCTGGAAACACCATATATTTT.

The chain uses TRBV28 and TRBJ1-4; unclear D gene. Germline assignment: CDR1 MDHEN and CDR2 SYDVKM. The CDR3 length is 13 residues. The V gene lost 10 bases and the J gene lost 6 bases, with 15 bases spanning the gap. CDR3 in amino acids: CATSAATHEKLFF. In DNA form, the CDR3 reads TGTGCCACCTCAGCGGCAACACATGAAAAACTGTTTTTT.

The chain is built from TRBV28 and TRBJ1-1; D is unresolved. Germline-derived CDR1 and CDR2 are MDHEN and SYDVKM. The CDR3 is made up of 13 amino acids. V lost 8 bases, J lost 9 bases, and 19 bases lay in between. The CDR3 spells CASEEGSGQQAFF. The CDR3 region has the DNA TGTGCCAGCGAGGAAGGTTCGGGTCAACAAGCTTTCTTT.

This chain links TRBV15 with TRBJ1-6; a possible D gene is TRBD1 (6 bases). Germline V lookup: CDR1 LNHNV, CDR2 YYDKDF (reference sequence). V was shortened by 5 bases and J by 8 bases, with 13 bases between the two germline ends. This CDR3 spans 14 amino acids. This CDR3 is CATSRTGRDSPLHF. The CDR3 DNA reads TGTGCCACCAGCCGCACAGGGAGGGATTCACCCCTCCACTTT. Complete variable domain (other parts from reference TRBV15 and TRBJ1-6): DAMVIQNPRYQVTQFGKPVTLSCSQTLNHNVMYWYQQKSSQAPKLLFHYYDKDFNNEADTPDNFQSRRPNTSFCFLDIRSPGLGDTAMYLCATSRTGRDSPLHFGNGTRLTVT.

CDR3 residues: CASSLAPDTAGEAFF. DNA of the CDR3: TGTGCCAGCAGCTTAGCCCCAGACACGGCGGGTGAAGCTTTCTTT. The chain has TRBV11-2 and TRBJ1-1; no clear D. Per the germline V gene, CDR1 is SGHAT and CDR2 is FQNNGV. V lost 1 base and J lost 7, with 16 bases in between. This CDR3 has 15 amino acids.

CDR3 bases: TGTGCTAGTGCCCGGGACAGAGCCTACGAGCAGTACTTC. As protein: CASARDRAYEQYF. The chain has TRBV12-5 and TRBJ2-7; TRBD1 aligns across 7 bases. The germline CDR1 and CDR2 sequences are LGHNT and FRNRAP. CDR3 size: 13 residues. After removal of 7 bases from V and 2 bases from J, the junction contained 5 bases not matched to a gene.

The rearrangement uses TRBV7-8 and TRBJ1-5, with 11 bases fitting TRBD1. The length of the CDR3 is 18 residues. In germline, CDR1 is SGHVS, CDR2 FQNEAQ. The junction had 5 bases not matched to a gene; V was cut back by 1 base and J by 0 bases. The DNA for the CDR3 is TGTGCCAGCAGCTTAGGGACAGGGGGCGGGAATAGCAATCAGCCCCAGCATTTT. This sequence encodes CASSLGTGGGNSNQPQHF.

This rearrangement joins TRBV28 to TRBJ1-5; perhaps TRBD1 as D (5 bases). The CDR3 extends over 14 amino acids. Germline CDR1 reads MDHEN; CDR2 reads SYDVKM. Trimming pared 4 bases from V and 3 bases from J, leaving 10 bases between. The CDR3 coding sequence is TGTGCCAGCAGTTCGACAGCCCTCAATCAGCCCCAGCATTTT. It encodes CASSSTALNQPQHF.